Below are 5 T cell receptor beta chains sequenced from a single sample in a study of OX40 agonist ivuxolimab in advanced cancers. The repertoire was sequenced with immunoSEQ multiplex PCR; TCRdb's copy has only in-frame clones and lacks some. Here the sample spans more than 60,000 clones, 86% being singletons. Source: CD4+ or CD8+ T cells sorted from blood, taken in a trial of the OX40 agonist ivuxolimab. The receptors were gathered from an adult with an advanced solid tumor such as melanoma, head and neck, liver or kidney cancer.

J is TRBJ2-3 and V is TRBV12-5; D is ambiguous. V shed 6 bases and J shed 2 bases, with 21 bases lying between them. CDR3 length: 17 residues. Germline-derived CDR1 and CDR2 are LGHNT and FRNRAP. Written as DNA, the CDR3 is TGTGCTAGTGGAACCGCCGCGACTCCCTTAGCCACAGATACGCAGTATTTT. This gives the protein CASGTAATPLATDTQYF.

The V and J genes are TRBV18 and TRBJ2-2, with 7 bases identical to TRBD2. The J segment lost 8 bases and the V segment lost 6 bases, leaving 21 bases of the junction unmatched. The germline gives CDR1 KGHSH, CDR2 LQKENI. This CDR3 spans 18 amino acids. CDR3 sequence reads: CASSRRQLREKSGGELFF. As DNA, the CDR3 is TGTGCCAGCTCTCGTCGTCAGTTGCGGGAGAAATCCGGAGGGGAGCTGTTTTTT.

The V call is TRBV7-2, the J call TRBJ2-5; D is unresolved. CDR3 length: 14 amino acids. Trimming pared 2 bases from V and 1 base from J, leaving 8 bases between. Germline V gene lookup returns CDR1 SGHTA and CDR2 FQGNSA. The CDR3 sequence: CASSLRRLQETQYF. CDR3 sequence (DNA): TGTGCCAGCAGCTTAAGGCGCCTCCAAGAGACCCAGTACTTC.

In its sample, this clone was seen once. This chain links TRBV7-8 with TRBJ2-2; D is unclear. V lost 4 bases, J lost 12 bases, and 12 bases lay in between. Looked up from germline, CDR1 is SGHVS and CDR2 is FQNEAQ. The CDR3 totals 12 residues. This CDR3 is CASSSQLNQLFF. The CDR3 DNA reads as TGTGCCAGCAGCTCACAGCTGAATCAGCTGTTTTTT.

The chain employs TRBV6-4 and TRBJ2-2; 8 positions match TRBD2. V gave up 8 bases and J gave up 0 bases; unmatched junction bases: 2. The CDR3 is made up of 14 amino acids. CDR1 and CDR2 from the germline V gene are MRHNA and SNTAGT. This CDR3 reads CASATSANTGELFF. The CDR3 nucleotides read TGTGCCAGCGCGACTAGCGCGAACACCGGGGAGCTGTTTTTT.